Below, one T cell receptor (beta chain) is given with its context. Antigen: not known. The table came from immunoSEQ multiplex PCR; TCRdb's copy has only in-frame clones and leaves some out. Of approximately 6,100 clones in the sample, 65% to 90% were seen once. The sample originates from a study of follicular helper T cells after annual influenza vaccination. Study-wide results and limits: Successive annual vaccinations recalled a recurrent oligoclonal ICOS+CD38+ cTfh response with influenza-specific clonotypes.

V lost 4 bases to trimming and J lost 2 bases; unmatched junction nucleotides: 8. Per the germline V gene, CDR1 is LNHDA and CDR2 is SQIVND (reference sequence). The CDR3 has 15 amino acids. Time point described: 2015-2016 season, pre-vaccination. Here the sequenced sample was CXCR5+ CD38- circulating T follicular helper cells from blood, taken on the day of influenza vaccination. Subset reported: circulating Tfh, non-naive CD4+CXCR5+PD-1+ (ICOS+CD38+ or ICOS-CD38-). This rearrangement joins TRBV19 to TRBJ2-7, with TRBD1 identical over 7 bases. The receptor was isolated from an adult who received the influenza vaccine. CDR3 sequence reads: CASSTSSTGTYEQYF. In DNA, the CDR3 is TGTGCCAGTAGTACCTCATCGACAGGGACCTACGAGCAGTACTTC.